One sample yielded the 11 T cell receptor beta chains listed below, sequenced in a study of Ad26.COV2.S vaccination and SARS-CoV-2 variants. The data were produced by immunoSEQ multiplex PCR, yet TCRdb's version contains in-frame clones alone and is incomplete. The data show roughly 350,000 clones, with around 89% seen just once and around 4.5% held by the top ten. As for treatment: around 19 received Ad26.COV2.S at low or high dose, single or two shots; a few received placebo; per-sample allocation not given. Samples came from day 63 after the first vaccine or placebo injection. The specimen was peripheral blood, collected in a trial of Ad26.COV2.S vaccine versus placebo. These TCRs come from a person aged 18-65 years who received the Ad26.COV2.S COVID-19 vaccine or a placebo.

The sample holds one count of this clone. This rearrangement joins TRBV7-9 to TRBJ2-2, with 8 nucleotides matching TRBD1. The V and J ends lost 8 bases and 3 bases, in that order; junction bases with no gene match: 5. Germline V CDR1 and CDR2: SEHNR, FQNEAQ (reference sequence). This CDR3 is built from 14 residues. The chain's CDR3 is CASEETGDTGELFF. The DNA of the CDR3 is TGTGCCAGCGAGGAGACAGGGGACACCGGGGAGCTGTTTTTT.

The V and J genes are TRBV7-9 and TRBJ2-5; D ambiguous. This CDR3 has 14 residues. Germline V CDR1 and CDR2: SEHNR, FQNEAQ (reference sequence). The ends were cut back, 5 bases at V and 5 bases at J, with 15 bases in the middle. The CDR3 is CASSGPLAWETQYF. The DNA for the CDR3 is TGTGCCAGCAGCGGGCCCCTCGCCTGGGAGACCCAGTACTTC.

This chain connects TRBV19 to TRBJ2-5; 9 nucleotides agree with TRBD1. The CDR3 is 14 amino acids. Per germline, CDR1 LNHDA and CDR2 SQIVND (reference sequence). V shed 10 bases and J 4 bases; nucleotides not matched to a gene: 10. Here the CDR3 reads CATTTGGSGETQYF. In nucleotides, the CDR3 is TGTGCCACTACGACAGGGGGTTCGGGAGAGACCCAGTACTTC.

This clone was picked up one time. V and J are TRBV19 and TRBJ1-2, with TRBD1 matching 8 bases. V trimming: 3 bases; J trimming: 8 bases; junction bases outside the gene matches: 17. The CDR3 covers 17 residues. The germline V gene encodes CDR1 LNHDA and CDR2 SQIVND (reference sequence). The CDR3 sequence: CASSIASGGSGDGGYTF. The CDR3 bases are TGTGCCAGTAGTATCGCGTCAGGGGGCAGCGGCGATGGAGGCTACACCTTC.

The rearrangement uses TRBV4-1 and TRBJ1-5; D is ambiguous. The CDR3 is 15 amino acids. Trimming shortened V by 0 bases and J by 12 bases, and 18 bases separated the two germline ends. Looked up from germline, CDR1 is MGHRA and CDR2 is YSYEKL. The CDR3 loop reads CASSQEEFGPYLQHF. CDR3 nucleotides: TGCGCCAGCAGCCAAGAGGAATTTGGGCCCTACCTCCAGCATTTT.

J is TRBJ1-4 and V is TRBV18; 9 bases line up with TRBD1. Germline lookup yields CDR1 KGHSH and CDR2 LQKENI. This CDR3 comprises 14 residues. Trimming took 3 bases from V and 6 from J; bases not matched to a gene: 2. CDR3 amino acids: CASSPRDRDEKLFF. The CDR3 coding sequence is TGTGCCAGCTCACCCCGGGACAGGGATGAAAAACTGTTTTTT.

The V gene is TRBV25-1, the J gene TRBJ1-1; D is ambiguous. The CDR3 totals 12 residues. Trimming stripped 4 bases from V and 1 base from J, with 4 bases between. From germline, CDR1 is MGHDK and CDR2 SYGVNS. DNA of the CDR3: TGTGCCAGCAGTGTGTCGAACACTGAAGCTTTCTTT. Translating it yields CASSVSNTEAFF.

V and J are TRBV5-1 and TRBJ1-5; D not resolved. Germline V gene data show CDR1 as SGHRS and CDR2 as YFSETQ. The V and J ends lost 1 base and 0 bases respectively, with 8 bases between them. This CDR3 has 15 residues. The CDR3 spells CASSLKPDSNQPQHF. CDR3 nucleotide sequence: TGCGCCAGCAGCTTGAAACCAGATAGCAATCAGCCCCAGCATTTT.

The rearrangement links TRBV30 to TRBJ1-5, with 8 bases lining up with TRBD1. V lost 4 bases and J lost 6; bases outside the gene matches: 11. The CDR3 covers 15 residues. Germline V gives CDR1 GTSNPN, CDR2 SVGIG (reference sequence). The CDR3 nucleotides are TGTGCCTGGAATTTGGGCCAGGGGGCAAGTCAGCCCCAGCATTTT. As protein: CAWNLGQGASQPQHF. The variable domain in full, with the rest retrieved from reference TRBV30 and TRBJ1-5, is SQTIHQWPATLVQPVGSPLSLECTVEGTSNPNLYWYRQAAGRGLQLLFYSVGIGQISSEVPQNLSASRPQDRQFILSSKKLLLSDSGFYLCAWNLGQGASQPQHFGDGTRLSIL.

This clone occurred many times. The chain carries TRBV2 and TRBJ2-7; the match to TRBD1 covers 9 bases. Trimming removed 6 bases from V and 5 bases from J; junction bases left unmatched: 8. This CDR3 is built from 14 residues. Germline V gene sequence: CDR1 SNHLY, CDR2 FYNNEI. The CDR3 here is CASRAGTGRDEQYF. As DNA, the CDR3 is TGTGCCAGCAGAGCCGGGACAGGGAGGGACGAGCAGTACTTC.

The chain couples TRBV3-1 (or the pseudogene TRBV3-2) to TRBJ2-3; D is undetermined. The CDR3 consists of 15 residues. V dropped 0 bases and J dropped 8 bases, with 15 bases sitting between them. The germline V gene has CDR1 LGHDT and CDR2 YNNKEL (reference sequence). CDR3 residues: CASSQDRRAVATQYF. The DNA of the CDR3 is TGTGCCAGCAGCCAAGATCGGCGAGCAGTGGCTACGCAGTATTTT.